This T cell receptor beta chain originates from a study of beta chain features in type 1 diabetes. Concerning this clone: What it binds is not known.

Germline trimming cut 0 bases from V and 2 bases from J; bases unmatched to any gene: 4. Germline CDR1 and CDR2: SGHAT and FQNNGV. The CDR3 extends over 16 amino acids. Study results and caveats: Patients' naive, central memory and Treg TCRB repertoires seemed closer to one another than those of healthy donors. PCR might favor shorter templates, equally in patients and controls.

Cell sorting via CD45RO/CCR7/CD25/CD127/CD95/CD27 was performed to obtain CD4+ naive, central memory, regulatory and stem cell-like memory cells. The investigators reverse transcribed all of the isolated RNA, so they sequenced expressed TCRB transcripts. TCRdb's copy holds only in-frame clones and misses some; the assay was immunoSEQ multiplex PCR. The sample has fewer than 900,000 clones, around a sixth seen once; the top ten hold around 0.02%. This TCR was sampled from a woman aged 18 to 35 in good health. The rearrangement joins TRBV11-2 to TRBJ2-1; the match to TRBD1 covers 7 bases. Sequencing used naive CD4+ T cells from blood. For the CDR3, the DNA is TGTGCCAGCAGCTTAGAAGGACAGGCGGCCTACAATGAGCAGTTCTTC. Protein: CASSLEGQAAYNEQFF.